A single sample is the source of the 8 T cell receptor beta chains below, sequenced in a study of cytomegalovirus exposure and HLA in healthy donors. PCR primers comprised 60 Vbeta and 13 Jbeta primers. The table came from immunoSEQ multiplex PCR; TCRdb's copy has only in-frame clones and leaves some out. This sample has about 160,000 clones, with around 78% found just once. The specimen sequenced was PBMCs. These receptors all come from a female donor in good health and CMV-seronegative.

This clone occurred once. The chain carries TRBV4-2 and TRBJ1-4, with TRBD1 matching over 10 bases. Germline V gene data show CDR1 as LGHNA and CDR2 as YNFKEQ. V shed 5 bases and J 4 bases; nucleotides not matched to a gene: 10. The CDR3 loop spans 17 amino acids. CDR3 amino acids: CASSSRDRGRVNEKLFF. The CDR3 nucleotides are TGTGCCAGCAGCTCCCGGGACAGGGGTCGGGTTAATGAAAAACTGTTTTTT.

This clone has more than one count but fewer than ten. The chain joins TRBV13 to TRBJ1-4; D is undetermined. The CDR3 has 18 amino acids. From germline, CDR1 is PRHDT and CDR2 FYEKMQ (reference sequence). Trimming left V 5 bases short and J 0 bases short, with 19 bases between. As DNA, the CDR3 is TGTGCCAGCAGCCACAGACCGTTAAAGGTCGCAACTAATGAAAAACTGTTTTTT. This codes for CASSHRPLKVATNEKLFF.

The rearrangement uses TRBV15 and TRBJ2-5; the match to TRBD2 covers 11 bases. The CDR3 spans 15 residues. In germline, CDR1 is LNHNV, CDR2 YYDKDF (reference sequence). The J segment lost 4 bases and the V segment lost 4 bases, leaving 5 bases of the junction unmatched. CDR3 amino acids: CATSIPTSGTETQYF. The DNA for the CDR3 is TGTGCCACCAGCATCCCGACTAGCGGGACAGAGACCCAGTACTTC.

The rearrangement joins TRBV19 to TRBJ1-2; possibly TRBD1 for D (6 bases). V lost 7 bases and J lost 4, with 13 bases in between. Germline CDR1 is LNHDA and CDR2 is SQIVND (reference sequence). The CDR3 is 13 residues long. The CDR3 loop reads CASIGGVGYGYTF. The CDR3 DNA sequence: TGTGCCAGTATAGGGGGGGTCGGCTATGGCTACACCTTC.

Concerning this clone itself: Sequence at one end of the junction differs from germline and may be a read error. V and J are TRBV6-5 and TRBJ2-6; perhaps TRBD2 as D (6 bases). The length of the CDR3 is 16 residues. Germline V gives CDR1 MNHEY, CDR2 SVGAGI. The CDR3 region has the DNA TGTGCCAGCAGTTACGTGGAGGGGTCTGGGGCCAACGGCCTGACTTTC. Translation gives CASSYVEGSGANGLTF.

A note on this clone: Other DNA variants within this sample encode the same CDR3. This chain joins TRBV10-3 and TRBJ2-1, with D hard to call. V lost 3 bases, J lost 4 bases, and 10 bases lay in between. From germline, CDR1 is ENHRY and CDR2 SYGVKD. The CDR3 extends over 14 amino acids. The CDR3 sequence: CAISEGGSYNEQFF. The CDR3 DNA sequence: TGTGCCATCAGTGAAGGCGGAAGTTACAATGAGCAGTTCTTC.

In this sample, this clone turned up a few times. The V gene is TRBV7-9, the J gene TRBJ2-7, with 10 bases that match TRBD1. Looked up from germline, CDR1 is SEHNR and CDR2 is FQNEAQ (reference sequence). CDR3 length: 14 residues. With V trimmed by 6 bases and J by 6 bases, 8 bases remained unmatched. The CDR3 bases are TGTGCCAGCAGATCCGGGACAGGGGTCCTCGAGCAGTACTTC. It yields the protein CASRSGTGVLEQYF. The whole variable domain, remainder taken from reference TRBV7-9 and TRBJ2-7, is DTGVSQNPRHKITKRGQNVTFRCDPISEHNRLYWYRQTLGQGPEFLTYFQNEAQLEKSRLLSDRFSAERPKGSFSTLEIQRTEQGDSAMYLCASRSGTGVLEQYFGPGTRLTVT.

This clone was counted once. The V and J genes are TRBV7-9 and TRBJ1-1; no clear D gene. Germline lookup yields CDR1 SEHNR and CDR2 FQNEAQ (reference sequence). CDR3 size: 12 residues. V was pared by 1 base and J by 7 bases, with 7 bases between. The CDR3 coding sequence is TGTGCCAGCAGCTTAGGAGCGTTTGAAGCTTTCTTT. This translates into CASSLGAFEAFF.